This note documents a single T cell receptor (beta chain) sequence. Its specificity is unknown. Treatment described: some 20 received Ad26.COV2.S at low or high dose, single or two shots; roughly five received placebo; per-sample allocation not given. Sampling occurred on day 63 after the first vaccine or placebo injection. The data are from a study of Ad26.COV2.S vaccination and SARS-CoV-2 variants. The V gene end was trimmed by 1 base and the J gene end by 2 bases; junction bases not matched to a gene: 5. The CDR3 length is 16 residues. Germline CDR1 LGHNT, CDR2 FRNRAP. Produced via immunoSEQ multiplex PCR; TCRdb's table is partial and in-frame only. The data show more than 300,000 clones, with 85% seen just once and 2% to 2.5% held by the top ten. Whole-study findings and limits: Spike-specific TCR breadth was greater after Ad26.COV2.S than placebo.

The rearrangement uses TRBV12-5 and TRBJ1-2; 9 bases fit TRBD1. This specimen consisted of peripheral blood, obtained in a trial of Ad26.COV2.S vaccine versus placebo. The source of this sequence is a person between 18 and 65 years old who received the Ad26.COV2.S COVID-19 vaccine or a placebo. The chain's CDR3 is CASGLGTGEGNYGYTF. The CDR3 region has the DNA TGTGCTAGTGGTTTGGGGACAGGGGAAGGGAACTATGGCTACACCTTC.